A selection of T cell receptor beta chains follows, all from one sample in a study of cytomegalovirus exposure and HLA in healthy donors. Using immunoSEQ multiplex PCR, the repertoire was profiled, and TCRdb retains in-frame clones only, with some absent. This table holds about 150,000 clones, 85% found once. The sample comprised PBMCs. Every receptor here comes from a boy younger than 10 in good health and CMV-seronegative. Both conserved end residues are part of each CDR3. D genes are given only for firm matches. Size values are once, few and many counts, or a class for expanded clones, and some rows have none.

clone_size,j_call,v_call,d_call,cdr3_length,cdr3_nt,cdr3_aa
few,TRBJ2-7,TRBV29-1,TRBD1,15,TGCAGCGTTGGGGGCTATGGGGACAGGGTGTACGAGCAGTACTTC,CSVGGYGDRVYEQYF
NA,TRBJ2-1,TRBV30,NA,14,TGTGCCTGGAGTAGAGATTTTCTCTACAATGAGCAGTTCTTC,CAWSRDFLYNEQFF
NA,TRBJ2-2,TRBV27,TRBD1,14,TGTGCCAGCAGTATTTACAGGGGCACCGGGGAGCTGTTTTTT,CASSIYRGTGELFF
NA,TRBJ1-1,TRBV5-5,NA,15,TGTGCCAGCAGCCTATTCACTACAGGGAACACTGAAGCTTTCTTT,CASSLFTTGNTEAFF
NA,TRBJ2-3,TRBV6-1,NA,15,TGTGCCAGCACAACTTTAAGGACTAGCACAGATACGCAGTATTTT,CASTTLRTSTDTQYF
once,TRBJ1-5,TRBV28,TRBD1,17,TGTGCCAGCAGTTTATGGCAGGGGGCGGGTAGCAATCAGCCCCAGCATTTT,CASSLWQGAGSNQPQHF
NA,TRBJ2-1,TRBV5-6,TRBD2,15,TGTGCCAGCAGCTTGGGACTAGCGGGGGCACAACAGCAGTTCTTC,CASSLGLAGAQQQFF
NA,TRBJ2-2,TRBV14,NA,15,TGTGCCAGCAGCCCACTGACAGGGAACACCGGGGAGCTGTTTTTT,CASSPLTGNTGELFF
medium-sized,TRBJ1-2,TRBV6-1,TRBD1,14,TGTGCCAGCATTCTTGGACAGGGGGCTGATGGCTACACCTTC,CASILGQGADGYTF
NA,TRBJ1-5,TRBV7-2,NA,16,TGTGCCAGCAGACGACAGGCGAGTACTAACAATCAGCCCCAGCATTTT,CASRRQASTNNQPQHF
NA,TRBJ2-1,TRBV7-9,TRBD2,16,TGTGCCAGCAGCCCCGTAGGCGGGAGGGCCACGGATGAGCAGTTCTTC,CASSPVGGRATDEQFF
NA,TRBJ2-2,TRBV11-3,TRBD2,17,TGTGCCAGCAGCTTAAGGAGGCGGGGGGGCCAAGCCGGGGAGCTGTTTTTT,CASSLRRRGGQAGELFF
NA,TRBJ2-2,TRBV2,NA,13,TGTGCCAGCAGTGAACAGGGGCCCGGGGAGCTGTTTTTT,CASSEQGPGELFF
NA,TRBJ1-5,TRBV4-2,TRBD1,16,TGTGCCAGCAGCCAAGACACCCAACAGGGGGCTCAGCCCCAGCATTTT,CASSQDTQQGAQPQHF
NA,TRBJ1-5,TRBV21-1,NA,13,TGTGCCAGCAGGGTACAAAGGGGCCAGCCCCAGCATTTT,CASRVQRGQPQHF
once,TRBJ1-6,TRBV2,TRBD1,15,TGTGCCAGCAGTGTTCAGGGGGAGTTAGGTTCACCCCTCCACTTT,CASSVQGELGSPLHF
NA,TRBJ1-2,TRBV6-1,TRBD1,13,TGTGCCGGCATGGACAGGGCTAACTATGGCTACACCTTC,CAGMDRANYGYTF
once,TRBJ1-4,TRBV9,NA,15,TGTGCCAGCAGCCCCTCGGCGGGAACTAATGAAAAACTGTTTTTT,CASSPSAGTNEKLFF
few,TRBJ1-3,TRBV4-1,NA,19,TGCGCCAGCAGCCCCGAAACCCGGAACCCCTACAGCTCTGGAAACACCATATATTTT,CASSPETRNPYSSGNTIYF
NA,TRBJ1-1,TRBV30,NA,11,TGTGCCTGGATTGTGTCAGTTGAAGCTTTCTTT,CAWIVSVEAFF
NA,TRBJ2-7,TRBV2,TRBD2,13,TGTGCCAGCAGTGACCCGCGGGAGTACGAGCAGTACTTC,CASSDPREYEQYF
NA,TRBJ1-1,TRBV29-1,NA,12,TGCAGCGTTGGAGGGCGTAACACTGAAGCTTTCTTT,CSVGGRNTEAFF
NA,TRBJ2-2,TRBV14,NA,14,TGTGCCAGCAGCCACGGGGGAAACACCGGGGAGCTGTTTTTT,CASSHGGNTGELFF
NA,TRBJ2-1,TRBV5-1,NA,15,TGCGCCAGCAGCCAGCGGGTAGGGGCGGACAATGAGCAGTTCTTC,CASSQRVGADNEQFF
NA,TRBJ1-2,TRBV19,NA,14,TGTGCCAGTACCCCCGGTACAGGCAACTATGGCTACACCTTC,CASTPGTGNYGYTF
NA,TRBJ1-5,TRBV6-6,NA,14,TGTGCCAGCAGCCGGGACTCCACGAATCAGCCCCAGCATTTT,CASSRDSTNQPQHF
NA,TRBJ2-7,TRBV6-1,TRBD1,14,TGTGCCAGCAGTGTGACAGGGGATAAGTACGAGCAGTACTTC,CASSVTGDKYEQYF
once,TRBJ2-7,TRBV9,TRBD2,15,TGTGCCAGCAGCGTAAGCGGGAGTGGCTCCTACGAGCAGTACTTC,CASSVSGSGSYEQYF
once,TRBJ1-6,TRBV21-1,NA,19,TGTGCCAGCAGCAAAGGCGGGCGGTCTGGACAGAGCTATAATTCACCCCTCCACTTT,CASSKGGRSGQSYNSPLHF
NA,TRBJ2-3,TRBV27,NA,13,TGTGCCAGCAGTCCCGGGTTAGGAGATACGCAGTATTTT,CASSPGLGDTQYF
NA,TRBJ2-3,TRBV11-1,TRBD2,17,TGTGCCAGCAGCTCCCAATTTGCGGGGGGGCGTGAAGATACGCAGTATTTT,CASSSQFAGGREDTQYF
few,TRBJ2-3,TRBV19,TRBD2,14,TGTGCCAGTAGGTACGGGAGGGTCACAGATACGCAGTATTTT,CASRYGRVTDTQYF
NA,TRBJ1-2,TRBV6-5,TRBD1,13,TGTGCCAGCAGTTATGACAGGGCCTATGGCTACACCTTC,CASSYDRAYGYTF
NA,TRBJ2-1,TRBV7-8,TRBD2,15,TGTGCCAGCAGCTTAGTGGGACTAGCGGGAGGTGAGCAGTTCTTC,CASSLVGLAGGEQFF
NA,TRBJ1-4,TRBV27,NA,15,TGTGCCTGCAGTTTCGGGGACACACTTAATGAAAAACTGTTTTTT,CACSFGDTLNEKLFF
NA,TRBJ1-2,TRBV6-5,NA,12,TGTGCCAGCAGTCCCCGGACGGGAGGCTACACCTTC,CASSPRTGGYTF
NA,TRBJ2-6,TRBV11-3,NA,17,TGTGCCAGCAGCTTAAATCGGACTACCTCTGGGGCCAACGTCCTGACTTTC,CASSLNRTTSGANVLTF
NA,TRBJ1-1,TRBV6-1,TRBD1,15,TGTGCCAGCAGTGAATCCCTGACAGGGCTCGACGAAGCTTTCTTT,CASSESLTGLDEAFF
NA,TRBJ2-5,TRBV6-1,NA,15,TGTGCCAGCAGTTCAAACCGACAGGCCCAAGAGACCCAGTACTTC,CASSSNRQAQETQYF
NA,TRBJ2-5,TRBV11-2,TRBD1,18,TGTGCCAGCAGCCCCTCTATCGCCGGGACAGGGGGCCGGAAGACCCAGTACTTC,CASSPSIAGTGGRKTQYF
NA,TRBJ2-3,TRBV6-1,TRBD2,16,TGTGCCAGCAGTGGCCTAGCGGGGGCCTACACAGATACGCAGTATTTT,CASSGLAGAYTDTQYF
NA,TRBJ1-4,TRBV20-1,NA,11,TGCAGTGCTCACGGGAACGAAAAACTGTTTTTT,CSAHGNEKLFF